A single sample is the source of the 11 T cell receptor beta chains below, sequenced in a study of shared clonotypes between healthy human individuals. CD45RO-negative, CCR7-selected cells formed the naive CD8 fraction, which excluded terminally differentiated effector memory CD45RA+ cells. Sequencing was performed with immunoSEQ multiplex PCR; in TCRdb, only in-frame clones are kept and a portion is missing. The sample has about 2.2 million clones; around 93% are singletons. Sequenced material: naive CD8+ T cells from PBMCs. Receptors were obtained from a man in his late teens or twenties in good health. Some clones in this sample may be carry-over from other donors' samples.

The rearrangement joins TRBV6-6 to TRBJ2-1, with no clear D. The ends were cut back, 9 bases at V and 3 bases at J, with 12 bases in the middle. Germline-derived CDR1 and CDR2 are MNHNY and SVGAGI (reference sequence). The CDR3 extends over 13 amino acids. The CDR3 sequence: CASRILLYNEQFF. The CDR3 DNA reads TGTGCCAGTCGCATACTACTCTACAATGAGCAGTTCTTC.

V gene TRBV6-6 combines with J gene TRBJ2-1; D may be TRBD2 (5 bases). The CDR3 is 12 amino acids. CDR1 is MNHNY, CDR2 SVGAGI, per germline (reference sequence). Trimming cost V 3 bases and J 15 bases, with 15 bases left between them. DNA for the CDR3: TGTGCCAGCAGTTATGGGTGGGAGAAACCGTTCTTC. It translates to CASSYGWEKPFF.

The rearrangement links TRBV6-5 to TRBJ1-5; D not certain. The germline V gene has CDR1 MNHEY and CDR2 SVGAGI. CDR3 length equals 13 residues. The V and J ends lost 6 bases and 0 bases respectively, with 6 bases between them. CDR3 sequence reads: CASRKNSNQPQHF. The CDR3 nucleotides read TGTGCCAGCAGAAAGAATAGCAATCAGCCCCAGCATTTT.

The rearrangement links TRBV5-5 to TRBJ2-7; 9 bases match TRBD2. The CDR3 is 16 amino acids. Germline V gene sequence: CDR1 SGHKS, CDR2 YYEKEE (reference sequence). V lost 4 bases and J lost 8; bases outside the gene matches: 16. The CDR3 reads CASSPWAREGPLQQYF. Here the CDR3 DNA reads TGTGCCAGCAGCCCCTGGGCGCGGGAGGGCCCCCTGCAGCAGTACTTC.

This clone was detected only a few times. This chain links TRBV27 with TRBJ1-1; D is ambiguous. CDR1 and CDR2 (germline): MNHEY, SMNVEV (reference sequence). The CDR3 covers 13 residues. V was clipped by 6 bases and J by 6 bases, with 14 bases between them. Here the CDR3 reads CASSPRWGAEAFF. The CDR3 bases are TGTGCCAGCAGCCCCAGGTGGGGAGCTGAAGCTTTCTTT.

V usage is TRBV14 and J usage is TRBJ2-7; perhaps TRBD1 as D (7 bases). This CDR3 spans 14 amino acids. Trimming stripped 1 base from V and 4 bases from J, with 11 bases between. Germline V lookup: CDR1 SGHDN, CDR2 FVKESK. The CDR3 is CASSQVTGTYEQYF. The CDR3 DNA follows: TGTGCCAGCAGCCAAGTGACAGGGACTTACGAGCAGTACTTC.

The DNA for the CDR3 is TGTGCCAGCAGCTATTCGACTAGCGGGATAGGTTCAGAGACCCAGTACTTC. Translation: CASSYSTSGIGSETQYF. V is TRBV7-9 and J is TRBJ2-5; 11 nucleotides match TRBD2. V lost 4 bases and J lost 4; bases outside the gene matches: 11. This CDR3 is built from 17 residues. CDR1 SEHNR and CDR2 FQNEAQ come from the germline V gene (reference sequence).

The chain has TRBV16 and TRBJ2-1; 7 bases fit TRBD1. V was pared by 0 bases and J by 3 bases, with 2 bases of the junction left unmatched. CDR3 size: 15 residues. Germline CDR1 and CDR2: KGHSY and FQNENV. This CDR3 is CASSQSRTGYNEQFF. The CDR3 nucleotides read TGTGCCAGCAGCCAATCCAGGACAGGCTACAATGAGCAGTTCTTC.

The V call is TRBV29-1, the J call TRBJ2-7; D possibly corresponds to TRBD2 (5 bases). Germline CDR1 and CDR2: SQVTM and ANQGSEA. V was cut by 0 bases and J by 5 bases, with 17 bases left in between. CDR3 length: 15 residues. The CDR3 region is CSVEDPGSGNHEQYF. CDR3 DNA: TGCAGCGTTGAAGATCCCGGCTCGGGGAACCACGAGCAGTACTTC.

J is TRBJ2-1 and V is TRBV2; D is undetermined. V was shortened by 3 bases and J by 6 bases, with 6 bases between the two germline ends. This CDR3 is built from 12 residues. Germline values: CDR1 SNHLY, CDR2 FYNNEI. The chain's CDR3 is CASSESRNEQFF. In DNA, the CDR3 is TGTGCCAGCAGTGAGTCTCGCAATGAGCAGTTCTTC.

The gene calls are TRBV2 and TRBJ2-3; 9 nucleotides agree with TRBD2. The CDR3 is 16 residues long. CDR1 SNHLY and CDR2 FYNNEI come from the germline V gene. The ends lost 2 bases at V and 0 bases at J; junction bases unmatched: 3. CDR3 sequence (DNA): TGTGCCAGCAGTGAACCCGGACTAGCGAGCACAGATACGCAGTATTTT. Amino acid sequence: CASSEPGLASTDTQYF.